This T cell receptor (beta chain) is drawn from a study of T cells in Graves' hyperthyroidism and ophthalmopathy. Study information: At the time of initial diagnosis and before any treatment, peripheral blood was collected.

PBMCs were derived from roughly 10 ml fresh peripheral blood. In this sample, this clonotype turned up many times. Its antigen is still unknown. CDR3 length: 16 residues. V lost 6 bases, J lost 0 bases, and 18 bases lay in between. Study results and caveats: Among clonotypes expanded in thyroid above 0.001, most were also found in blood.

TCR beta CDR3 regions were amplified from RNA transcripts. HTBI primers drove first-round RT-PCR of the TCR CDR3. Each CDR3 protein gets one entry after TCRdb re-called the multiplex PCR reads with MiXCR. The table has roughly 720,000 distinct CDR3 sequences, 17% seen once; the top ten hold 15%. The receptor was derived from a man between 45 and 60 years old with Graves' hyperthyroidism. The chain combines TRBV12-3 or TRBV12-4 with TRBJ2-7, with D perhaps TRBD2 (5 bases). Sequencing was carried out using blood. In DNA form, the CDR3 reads TGTGCCAGCAGCAAAGGAGCGCGTGGGAGCTCCTACGAGCAGTACTTC. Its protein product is CASSKGARGSSYEQYF.